These 11 T cell receptor beta chains share one sample of origin, sequenced in a study of blood T cells in healthy people across ages. Sample-barcoded 5' priming and a J-beta primer mix drove a second PCR of roughly 6 to 12 cycles. TCRdb fed the 5' RACE reads into MiXCR, producing one record per CDR3 protein. The repertoire holds fewer than 950,000 distinct CDR3 sequences, about 53% seen once, with about two fifths in the top ten. Material for sequencing was blood. These receptors were obtained from a man older than 75 in good health.

The chain carries TRBV7-2 and TRBJ1-1; D gene unclear. Trimming pared 1 base from V and 8 bases from J, leaving 11 bases between. CDR1 is SGHTA, CDR2 FQGNSA, per germline. The CDR3 runs to 13 residues. CDR3 loop: CASSLVSGIEAFF. The CDR3 DNA reads as TGTGCCAGCAGCTTAGTTTCCGGGATCGAAGCTTTCTTT.

The J gene is TRBJ2-5, the V gene TRBV3-1; 8 nucleotides match TRBD1. The germline CDR1 and CDR2 sequences are LGHDT and YNNKEL (reference sequence). The CDR3 loop spans 18 amino acids. Trimming cost V 2 bases and J 5 bases; bases outside gene matches: 16. The CDR3 loop reads CASSQFSFRDRGWETQYF. Written as DNA, the CDR3 is TGTGCCAGCAGCCAATTCTCCTTCCGAGACAGGGGATGGGAGACCCAGTACTTC.

The chain uses TRBV5-6 and TRBJ2-3; 10 nucleotides align to TRBD1. The CDR3 spans 15 residues. Germline lookup yields CDR1 SGHDT and CDR2 YYEEEE. V shed 4 bases, J shed 4 bases, and the junction held 6 bases outside the gene matches. This chain's CDR3 is CASSPTGQGADTQYF. In DNA, the CDR3 is TGTGCCAGCAGCCCCACTGGACAGGGGGCAGATACGCAGTATTTT.

This clonotype was seen just once. This chain joins TRBV6-2 or TRBV6-3 and TRBJ2-5; possibly TRBD2 for D (5 bases). The germline V gene has CDR1 MNHEY and CDR2 SVGEGT. The CDR3 loop spans 11 amino acids. Deletions cut 8 bases from V and 11 bases from J, with 15 bases between. This chain's CDR3 is CASGSLRVQYF. CDR3 bases: TGTGCCAGCGGGAGTTTACGCGTGCAGTACTTC.

The chain couples TRBV12-3 or TRBV12-4 to TRBJ1-5; possibly TRBD1 for D (5 bases). V was cut by 6 bases and J by 0 bases, with 12 bases left in between. The CDR3 has 15 residues. CDR3 loop: CASRFGTDSNQPQHF. The CDR3 DNA reads TGTGCCAGCAGATTTGGGACGGATAGCAATCAGCCCCAGCATTTT.

This clonotype was counted a few times. The chain uses TRBV20-1 and TRBJ2-4; D is ambiguous. The germline V and J ends were trimmed by 5 bases and 1 base, with 12 bases remaining between them. The CDR3 is 14 residues long. Germline loops: CDR1 DFQATT, CDR2 SNEGSKA (reference sequence). Written as DNA, the CDR3 is TGCAGTGCTCCTTTCCGGTTGGCCAAAAACATTCAGTACTTC. It yields the protein CSAPFRLAKNIQYF.

This clonotype has ten or more counts. This chain joins TRBV28 and TRBJ2-4; no definite D call. The length of the CDR3 is 13 residues. CDR1 MDHEN and CDR2 SYDVKM come from the germline V gene. Trimming left V 8 bases short and J 3 bases short, with 11 bases between. The CDR3 sequence is CASAGPNKNIQYF. CDR3 coding DNA: TGTGCCAGCGCCGGACCGAACAAAAACATTCAGTACTTC.

This clonotype came up a few times. The chain is built from TRBV27 and TRBJ2-7, with D uncertain. Per germline, CDR1 MNHEY and CDR2 SMNVEV (reference sequence). The CDR3 totals 13 residues. The V end lost 2 bases, the J end lost 2 bases, and 7 bases lay between the germline ends. For the CDR3, the DNA is TGTGCCAGCAGTTTAAAGATCCCCTACGAGCAGTACTTC. Translation: CASSLKIPYEQYF.

This clonotype showed up just a few times. The genes are TRBV3-1 and TRBJ2-4; 7 bases fit TRBD1. The end of the DNA aligns better with TRBJ2-7, so the J call may be wrong. CDR3 length: 14 amino acids. Germline CDR1 is LGHDT and CDR2 is YNNKEL (reference sequence). The CDR3 region has the DNA TGTGCCAGCAGCGCCCAGGGGGTGTACTACGAGCAGTACTTC. Protein product: CASSAQGVYYEQYF.

V and J are TRBV4-1 and TRBJ2-1; D unclear. CDR1 is MGHRA and CDR2 is YSYEKL in the germline V gene. This CDR3 has 13 residues. V shed 4 bases and J shed 10 bases, with 14 bases lying between them. CDR3 region: CASSPHLLGEQFF. CDR3 nucleotide sequence: TGCGCCAGCAGCCCCCATCTTCTTGGGGAGCAGTTCTTC.

The rearrangement joins TRBV27 to TRBJ2-7; TRBD1 matches at 12 bases. After removal of 6 bases from V and 7 bases from J, the junction contained 10 bases not matched to a gene. The CDR3 extends over 15 amino acids. Per germline, CDR1 MNHEY and CDR2 SMNVEV (reference sequence). The chain's CDR3 is CASRTTGTGGREQYF. Written as DNA, the CDR3 is TGTGCCAGCAGAACAACCGGGACAGGGGGCCGGGAGCAGTACTTC.